The entry that follows covers one T cell receptor (beta chain) sequence. No antigen is known for it. The CDR3 spans 14 residues. V was clipped by 3 bases and J by 5 bases, with 11 bases between them. Germline V gene sequence: CDR1 SGHNT, CDR2 YYREEE (reference sequence). This specimen comes from a study of OX40 agonist ivuxolimab in advanced cancers. At the level of the study: While on treatment, patients had intravenous ivuxolimab at 0.01 to 10 mg/kg every 2 weeks.

The protocol was immunoSEQ multiplex PCR, while the TCRdb copy is restricted to in-frame clones and leaves out a portion. The sample yields some 75,000 clones, 85% seen once. Whole-study findings and limits: Both CD4+ and CD8+ T cell populations in blood had undergone clonal expansion by week 6 at 0.1 to 3.0 mg/kg.

The material sequenced was CD4+ or CD8+ T cells sorted from blood, taken in a trial of the OX40 agonist ivuxolimab. This TCR was recovered from an adult with an advanced solid tumor such as melanoma, head and neck, liver or kidney cancer. The J gene is TRBJ2-2, the V gene TRBV5-4, with D possibly matching TRBD2 (6 bases). CDR3 in DNA: TGTGCCAGCAGCTCCCGGACTATTACCGGGGAGCTGTTTTTT. It yields the protein CASSSRTITGELFF.